This TCR beta chain was retrieved from a study of cytomegalovirus exposure and HLA in healthy donors. With 60 Vbeta and 13 Jbeta primers, the PCR was carried out. TCRdb keeps only in-frame clones here, not all; method: immunoSEQ multiplex PCR. The sample has about 54,000 clones; the top ten hold approximately 6.8%. CDR1 SGHRS and CDR2 YFSETQ come from the germline V gene. This CDR3 is built from 15 residues. The junction had 4 bases not matched to a gene; V was cut back by 4 bases and J by 3 bases. This chain uses TRBV5-1 with TRBJ2-3, with TRBD2 identical over 11 bases. The receptor comes from a woman in her forties in good health and CMV-seronegative. Material: PBMCs. The CDR3 nucleotides are TGCGCCAGCAGCAAAACTAGCGGGGGAACAGATACGCAGTATTTT. Its translation is CASSKTSGGTDTQYF.